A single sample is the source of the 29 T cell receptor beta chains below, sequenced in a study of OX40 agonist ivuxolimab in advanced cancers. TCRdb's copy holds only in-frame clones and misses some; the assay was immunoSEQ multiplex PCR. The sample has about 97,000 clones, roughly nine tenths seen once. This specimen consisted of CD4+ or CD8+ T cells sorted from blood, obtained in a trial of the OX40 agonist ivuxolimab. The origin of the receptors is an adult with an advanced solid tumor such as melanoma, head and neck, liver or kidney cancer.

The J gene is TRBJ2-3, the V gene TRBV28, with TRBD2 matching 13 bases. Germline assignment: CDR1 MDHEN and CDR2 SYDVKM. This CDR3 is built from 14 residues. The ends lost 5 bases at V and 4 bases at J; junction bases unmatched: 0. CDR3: CASSTSGGADTQYF. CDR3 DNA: TGTGCCAGCAGTACTAGCGGGGGGGCAGATACGCAGTATTTT. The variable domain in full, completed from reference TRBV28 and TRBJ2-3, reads DVKVTQSSRYLVKRTGEKVFLECVQDMDHENMFWYRQDPGLGLRLIYFSYDVKMKEKGDIPEGYSVSREKKERFSLILESASTNQTSMYLCASSTSGGADTQYFGPGTRLTVL.

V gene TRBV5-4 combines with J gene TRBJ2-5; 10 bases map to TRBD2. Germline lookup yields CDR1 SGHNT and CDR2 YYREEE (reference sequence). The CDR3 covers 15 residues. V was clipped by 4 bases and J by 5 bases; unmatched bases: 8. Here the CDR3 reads CASSLSGGSWETQYF. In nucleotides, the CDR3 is TGTGCCAGCAGCCTTAGCGGGGGGTCCTGGGAGACCCAGTACTTC.

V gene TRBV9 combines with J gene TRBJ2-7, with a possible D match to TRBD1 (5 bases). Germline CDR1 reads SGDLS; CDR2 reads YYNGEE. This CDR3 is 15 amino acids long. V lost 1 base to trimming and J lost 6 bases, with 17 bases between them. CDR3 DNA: TGTGCCAGCAGCGTACTTCCGGACAATCCAGGCGAGCAGTACTTC. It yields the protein CASSVLPDNPGEQYF.

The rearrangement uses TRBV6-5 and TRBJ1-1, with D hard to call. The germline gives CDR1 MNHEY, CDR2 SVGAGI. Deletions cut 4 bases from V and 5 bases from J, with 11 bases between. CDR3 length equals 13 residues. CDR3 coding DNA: TGTGCCAGCAGTTCGGCCTCCCGGACTGAAGCTTTCTTT. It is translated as CASSSASRTEAFF.

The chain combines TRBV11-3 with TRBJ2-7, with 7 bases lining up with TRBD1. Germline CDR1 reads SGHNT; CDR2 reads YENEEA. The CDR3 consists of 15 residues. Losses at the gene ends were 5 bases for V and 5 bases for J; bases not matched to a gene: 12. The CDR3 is CASSPLGTDRNEQYF. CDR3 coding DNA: TGTGCCAGCAGCCCCTTAGGGACAGACCGTAACGAGCAGTACTTC. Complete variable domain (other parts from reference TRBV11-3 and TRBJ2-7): EAGVVQSPRYKIIEKKQPVAFWCNPISGHNTLYWYLQNLGQGPELLIRYENEEAVDDSQLPKDRFSAERLKGVDSTLKIQPAELGDSAVYLCASSPLGTDRNEQYFGPGTRLTVT.

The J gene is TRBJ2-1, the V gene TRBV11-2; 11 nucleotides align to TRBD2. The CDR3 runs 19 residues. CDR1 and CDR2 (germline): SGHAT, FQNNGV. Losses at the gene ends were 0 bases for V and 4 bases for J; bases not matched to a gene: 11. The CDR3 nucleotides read TGTGCCAGCAGCTTAGATATTAGTACTAGCGGGGGCACATACAATGAGCAGTTCTTC. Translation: CASSLDISTSGGTYNEQFF.

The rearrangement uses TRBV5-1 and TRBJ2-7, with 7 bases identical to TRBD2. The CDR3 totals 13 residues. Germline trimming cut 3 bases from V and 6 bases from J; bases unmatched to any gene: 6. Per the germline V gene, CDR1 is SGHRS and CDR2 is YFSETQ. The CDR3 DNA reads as TGCGCCAGCAGCTGGAGGGAGGGGTCCGAGCAGTACTTC. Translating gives CASSWREGSEQYF.

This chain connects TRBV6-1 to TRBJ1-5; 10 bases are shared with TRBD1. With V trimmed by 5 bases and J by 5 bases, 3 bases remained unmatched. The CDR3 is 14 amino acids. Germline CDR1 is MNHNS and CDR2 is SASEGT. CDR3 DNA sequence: TGTGCCAGCAGTCCGGGACAGGGGCATCAGCCCCAGCATTTT. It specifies CASSPGQGHQPQHF.

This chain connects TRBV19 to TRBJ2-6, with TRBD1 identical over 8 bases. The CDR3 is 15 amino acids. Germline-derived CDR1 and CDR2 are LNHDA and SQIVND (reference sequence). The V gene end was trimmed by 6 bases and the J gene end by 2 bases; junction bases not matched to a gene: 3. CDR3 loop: CASRQGEAGANVLTF. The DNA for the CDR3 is TGTGCCAGTAGACAGGGGGAGGCTGGGGCCAACGTCCTGACTTTC.

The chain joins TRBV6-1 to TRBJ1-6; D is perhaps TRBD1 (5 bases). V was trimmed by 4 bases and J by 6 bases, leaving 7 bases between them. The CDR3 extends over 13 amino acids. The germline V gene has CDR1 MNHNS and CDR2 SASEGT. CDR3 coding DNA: TGTGCCAGCAGTGGAGACAGTAATTCACCCCTCCACTTT. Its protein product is CASSGDSNSPLHF.

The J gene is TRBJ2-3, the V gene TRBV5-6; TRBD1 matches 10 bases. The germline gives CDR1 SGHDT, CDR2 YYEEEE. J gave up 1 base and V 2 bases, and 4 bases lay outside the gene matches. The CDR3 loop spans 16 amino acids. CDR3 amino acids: CASSFLGTGGTDTQYF. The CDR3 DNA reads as TGTGCCAGCAGCTTCTTAGGGACAGGGGGCACAGATACGCAGTATTTT.

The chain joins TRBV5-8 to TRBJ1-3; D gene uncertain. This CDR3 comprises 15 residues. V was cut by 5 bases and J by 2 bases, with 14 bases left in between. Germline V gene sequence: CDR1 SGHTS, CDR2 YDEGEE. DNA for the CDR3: TGTGCCAGCAGTCTGAGGGTGATGCCTGGAAACACCATATATTTT. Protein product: CASSLRVMPGNTIYF.

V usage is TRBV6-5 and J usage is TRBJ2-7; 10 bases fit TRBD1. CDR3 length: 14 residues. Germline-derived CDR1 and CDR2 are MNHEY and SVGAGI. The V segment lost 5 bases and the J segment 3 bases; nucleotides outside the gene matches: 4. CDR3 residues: CASSRQGANYEQYF. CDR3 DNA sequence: TGTGCCAGCAGTCGACAGGGGGCTAACTACGAGCAGTACTTC.

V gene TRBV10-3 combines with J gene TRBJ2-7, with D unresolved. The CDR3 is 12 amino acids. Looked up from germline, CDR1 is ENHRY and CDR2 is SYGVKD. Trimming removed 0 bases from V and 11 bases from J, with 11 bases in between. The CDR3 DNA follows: TGTGCCATCAGTGAGTCCTACGATAGGGAGTACTTC. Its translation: CAISESYDREYF.

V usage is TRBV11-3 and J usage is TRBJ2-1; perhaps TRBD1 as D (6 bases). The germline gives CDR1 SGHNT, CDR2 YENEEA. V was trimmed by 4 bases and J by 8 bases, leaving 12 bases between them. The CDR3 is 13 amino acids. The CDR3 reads CASSSRRTDEQFF. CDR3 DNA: TGTGCCAGCAGCTCCCGCCGGACAGATGAGCAGTTCTTC.

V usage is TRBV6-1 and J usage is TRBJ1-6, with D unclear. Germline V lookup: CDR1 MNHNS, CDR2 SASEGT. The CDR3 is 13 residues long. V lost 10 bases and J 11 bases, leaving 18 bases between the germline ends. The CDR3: CATRRGRDTPLHF. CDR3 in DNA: TGTGCCACCCGGAGAGGAAGGGATACACCCCTCCACTTT.

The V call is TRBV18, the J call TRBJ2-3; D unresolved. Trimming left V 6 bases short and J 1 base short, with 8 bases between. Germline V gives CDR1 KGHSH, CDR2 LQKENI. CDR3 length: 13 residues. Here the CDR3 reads CASSLPGTDTQYF. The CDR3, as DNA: TGTGCCAGCTCGCTTCCAGGCACAGATACGCAGTATTTT.

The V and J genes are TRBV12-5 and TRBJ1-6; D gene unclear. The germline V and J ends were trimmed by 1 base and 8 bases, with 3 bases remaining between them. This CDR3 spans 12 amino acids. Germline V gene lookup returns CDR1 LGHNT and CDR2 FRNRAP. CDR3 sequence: CASGLAYSPLHF. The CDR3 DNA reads TGTGCTAGTGGTTTGGCCTATTCACCCCTCCACTTT.

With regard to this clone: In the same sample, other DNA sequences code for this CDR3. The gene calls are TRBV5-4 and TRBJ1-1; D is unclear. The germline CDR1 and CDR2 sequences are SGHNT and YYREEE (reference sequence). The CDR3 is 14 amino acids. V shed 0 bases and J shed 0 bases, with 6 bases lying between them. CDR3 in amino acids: CASSLGGVNTEAFF. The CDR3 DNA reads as TGTGCCAGCAGCTTGGGTGGTGTGAACACTGAAGCTTTCTTT.

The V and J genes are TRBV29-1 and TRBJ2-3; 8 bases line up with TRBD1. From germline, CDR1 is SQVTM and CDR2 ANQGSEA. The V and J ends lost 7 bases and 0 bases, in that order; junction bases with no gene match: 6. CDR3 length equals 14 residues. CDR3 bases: TGCAGCGCCGGGCAGGGGGCAAGCACAGATACGCAGTATTTT. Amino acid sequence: CSAGQGASTDTQYF.

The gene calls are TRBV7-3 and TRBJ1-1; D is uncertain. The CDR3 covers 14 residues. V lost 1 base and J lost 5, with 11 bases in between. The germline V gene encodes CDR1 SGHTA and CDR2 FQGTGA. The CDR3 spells CASSLREGGTEAFF. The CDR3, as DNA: TGTGCCAGCAGCTTAAGAGAGGGTGGGACTGAAGCTTTCTTT.

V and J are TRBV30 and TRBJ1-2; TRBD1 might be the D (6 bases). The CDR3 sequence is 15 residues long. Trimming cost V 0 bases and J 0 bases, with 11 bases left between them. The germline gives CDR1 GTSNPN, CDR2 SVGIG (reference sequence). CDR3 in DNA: TGTGCCTGGAGTGTGAACAGGGCGGCTAACTATGGCTACACCTTC. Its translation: CAWSVNRAANYGYTF.

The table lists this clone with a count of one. As DNA, the CDR3 is TGTGCCAGCAGCACCGGACAGGCGGCTAACTATGGCTACACCTTC. This sequence encodes CASSTGQAANYGYTF. The chain recombines TRBV7-2 with TRBJ1-2; TRBD1 matches at 7 bases. Germline CDR1 and CDR2: SGHTA and FQGNSA. Trimming cost V 5 bases and J 0 bases; bases outside gene matches: 6. CDR3 size: 15 residues. The variable domain in full, with the rest retrieved from reference TRBV7-2 and TRBJ1-2, is GAGVSQSPSNKVTEKGKDVELRCDPISGHTALYWYRQSLGQGLEFLIYFQGNSAPDKSGLPSDRFSAERTGGSVSTLTIQRTQQEDSAVYLCASSTGQAANYGYTFGSGTRLTVV.

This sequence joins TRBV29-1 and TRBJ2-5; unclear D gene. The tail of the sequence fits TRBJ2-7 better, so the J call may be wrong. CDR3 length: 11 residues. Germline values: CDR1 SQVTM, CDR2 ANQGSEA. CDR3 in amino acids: CSAGNTYEQYF. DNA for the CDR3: TGCAGCGCAGGTAACACCTACGAGCAGTACTTC.

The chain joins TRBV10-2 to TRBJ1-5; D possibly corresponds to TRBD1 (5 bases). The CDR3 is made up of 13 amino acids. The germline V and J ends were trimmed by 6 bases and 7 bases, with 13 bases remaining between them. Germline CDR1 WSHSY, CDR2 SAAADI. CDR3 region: CASSQGRDQPQHF. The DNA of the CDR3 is TGCGCCAGCAGCCAGGGAAGGGACCAGCCCCAGCATTTT.

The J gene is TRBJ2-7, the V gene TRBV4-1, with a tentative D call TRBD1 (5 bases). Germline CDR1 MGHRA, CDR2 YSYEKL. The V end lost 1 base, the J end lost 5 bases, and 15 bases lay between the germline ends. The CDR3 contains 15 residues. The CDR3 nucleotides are TGCGCCAGCAGCCAAGTTGGCAGGGCGAAGCACGAGCAGTACTTC. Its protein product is CASSQVGRAKHEQYF.

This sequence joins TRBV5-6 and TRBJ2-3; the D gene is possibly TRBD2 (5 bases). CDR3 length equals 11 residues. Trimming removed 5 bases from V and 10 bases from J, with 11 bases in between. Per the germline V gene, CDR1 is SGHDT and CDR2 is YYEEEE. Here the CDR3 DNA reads TGTGCCAGCAGTCTAGCCAACTCGCAGTATTTT. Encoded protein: CASSLANSQYF.

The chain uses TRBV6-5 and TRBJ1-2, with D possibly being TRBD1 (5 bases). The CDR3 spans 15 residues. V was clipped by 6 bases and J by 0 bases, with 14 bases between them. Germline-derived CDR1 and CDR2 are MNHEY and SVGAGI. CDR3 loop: CASRSGGGTNYGYTF. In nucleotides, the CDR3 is TGTGCCAGCAGGTCGGGGGGGGGAACTAACTATGGCTACACCTTC.

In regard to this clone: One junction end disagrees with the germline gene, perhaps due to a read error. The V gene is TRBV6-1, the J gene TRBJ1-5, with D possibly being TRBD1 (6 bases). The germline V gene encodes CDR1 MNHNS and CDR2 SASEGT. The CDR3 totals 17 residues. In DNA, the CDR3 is TGTGCCAGCAGAGAAGGCTCCCGGGGGGCGCTTTCTCAGCCCCAGCATTTT. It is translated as CASREGSRGALSQPQHF.